The next 4 T cell receptor beta chains were all read from a single sample in a study of regulatory T cells in long-lasting Graves disease. CDR3-region Arm-PCR and iRepertoire HTBI primers produced the TCR beta libraries. TCRdb called the multiplex PCR reads again in MiXCR, with one record for every CDR3 protein. The sample includes a few hundred thousand distinct CDR3 sequences, more than 20% of them seen just once. Time point defined: persistent/refractory GD, antithyroid drugs over 5 years with positive TRAb. Making the TCR library involved RNA that had been extracted from PBMCs. Sequences were derived from peripheral blood mononuclear cells (PBMCs), sampled when the disease was refractory, from a patient treated with antithyroid drugs. The receptors shown here come from a woman aged 40-49 years with Graves disease.

In its sample, this clonotype was seen many times. The chain links TRBV28 to TRBJ1-1, with a weak D call TRBD1 (6 bases). The germline V gene encodes CDR1 MDHEN and CDR2 SYDVKM. V was pared by 6 bases and J by 6 bases, with 23 bases between. The CDR3 loop spans 16 amino acids. CDR3 sequence: CASSHASSLGGPEAFF. DNA of the CDR3: TGTGCCAGCAGCCACGCGTCTTCATTAGGGGGACCTGAAGCTTTCTTT.

The chain employs TRBV11-3 and TRBJ2-7; no definite D call. The CDR3 sequence is 15 residues long. Germline values: CDR1 SGHNT, CDR2 YENEEA. V lost 2 bases and J 0 bases, leaving 11 bases between the germline ends. The CDR3 nucleotides are TGTGCCAGCAGCTTAAGGCCAGGTCTCTCCTACGAGCAGTACTTC. Its translation is CASSLRPGLSYEQYF.

Of note for this clonotype: With a much larger clone just one base away, this may be a read error. The chain joins TRBV3-1 to TRBJ1-1, with unresolved D. Trimming cost V 10 bases and J 2 bases, with 14 bases left between them. Germline V gene data show CDR1 as LGHDT and CDR2 as YNNKEL (reference sequence). The CDR3 is 13 residues long. The CDR3 here is CANTMGGNTEAFF. The CDR3 DNA reads as TGTGCCAACACCATGGGCGGAAACACTGAAGCTTTCTTT.

This clonotype was found many times. The chain links TRBV29-1 to TRBJ1-2; 8 bases line up with TRBD1. Unmatched junction bases numbered 5, after V lost 3 bases and J lost 5 bases. From germline, CDR1 is SQVTM and CDR2 ANQGSEA. The CDR3 is 13 residues long. The CDR3 is CSVDTDREYGYTF. The CDR3 DNA reads as TGCAGCGTTGACACGGACAGGGAGTATGGCTACACCTTC.